The source of this TCR beta chain is a study of T cells after yellow fever vaccination. There are a few counts of this clonotype. Its antigen is currently unknown. Study-level findings and limits: A limited proportion of clonotypes was detected within both the CD4 and CD8 compartments. Though weaker, the secondary response peaked faster, on day 5 versus 15. Re-detected after boosting: most primary clones, almost 98% of CD4 and 88% of CD8.

Conversion of TCR transcripts into cDNA relied on 5'RACE template switching, which added a universal primer site and UMIs. TCRdb processed the 5' RACE reads anew with MiXCR; each CDR3 protein has one entry. The table shows about 300,000 distinct CDR3 sequences, with around 7.3% occurring only once. This receptor was obtained from a young man who received the YFV17D yellow fever vaccine. The sample was PBMCs, taken about 49 days after the first yellow fever vaccination.

The chain's CDR3 is CASSLGPMNTEAFF. CDR3 DNA sequence: TGTGCCAGCAGCTTGGGACCTATGAACACTGAAGCTTTCTTT. The chain is built from TRBV5-8 and TRBJ1-1; D is uncertain. V lost 0 bases and J lost 0, with 6 bases in between. CDR3 length: 14 residues. Looked up from germline, CDR1 is SGHTS and CDR2 is YDEGEE.